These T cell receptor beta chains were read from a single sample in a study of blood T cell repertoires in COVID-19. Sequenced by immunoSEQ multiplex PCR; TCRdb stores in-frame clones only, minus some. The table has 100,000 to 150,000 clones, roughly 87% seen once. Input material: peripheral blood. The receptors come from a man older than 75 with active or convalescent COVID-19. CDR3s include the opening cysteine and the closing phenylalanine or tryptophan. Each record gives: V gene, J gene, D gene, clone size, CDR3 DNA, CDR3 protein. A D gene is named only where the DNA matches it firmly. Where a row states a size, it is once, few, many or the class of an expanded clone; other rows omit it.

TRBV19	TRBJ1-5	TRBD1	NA	TGTGCCAGTAGTGCGGGACAGGGGGCGATCAAGCCCCAGCATTTT	CASSAGQGAIKPQHF
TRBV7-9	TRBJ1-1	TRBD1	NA	TGTGCCAGCAGCCCTCCAGGGGGCGCCGTGCCTGAAGCTTTCTTT	CASSPPGGAVPEAFF
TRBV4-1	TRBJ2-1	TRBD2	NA	TGCGCCAGCAGCCGAGAACTAGCGGGGGGAATGTATGAGCAGTTCTTC	CASSRELAGGMYEQFF
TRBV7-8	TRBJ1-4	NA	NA	TGTGCCAGCAGCTTAGCGATCGTTGGGCGGGGGGATGAAAAACTGTTTTTT	CASSLAIVGRGDEKLFF
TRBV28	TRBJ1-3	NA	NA	TGTGCCAGCAGTCAACAGGGAACTGGAAACACCATATATTTT	CASSQQGTGNTIYF
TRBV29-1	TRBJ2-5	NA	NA	TGCAGCGCCATTGGTGGAGGGGTTGGGGAGACCCAGTACTTC	CSAIGGGVGETQYF
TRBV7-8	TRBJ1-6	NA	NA	TGTGCCAGCAGCTTACAGGGTAAACAGAATTCACCCCTCCACTTT	CASSLQGKQNSPLHF
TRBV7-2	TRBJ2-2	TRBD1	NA	TGTGCCAGCAGCGGAAGAACAGGGGATGGCACCGGGGAGCTGTTTTTT	CASSGRTGDGTGELFF
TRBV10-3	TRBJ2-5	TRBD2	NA	TGTGCCATCAGTGAGGTGGTAGCGGGGGGTCGAGAGACCCAGTACTTC	CAISEVVAGGRETQYF
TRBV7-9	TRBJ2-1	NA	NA	TGTGCCAGCAGCTTAGGGACACTAGCAATTCGGTCCAATGAGCAGTTCTTC	CASSLGTLAIRSNEQFF
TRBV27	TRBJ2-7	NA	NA	TGTGCCAGCAGTTTTGACGGTCTAGGCGAGCAGTACTTC	CASSFDGLGEQYF
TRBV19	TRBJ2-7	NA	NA	TGTGCCAGTAGTATTGAGACAGGTTCCTACGAGCAGTACTTC	CASSIETGSYEQYF
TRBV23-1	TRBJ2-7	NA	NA	TGCGCCAGCAGTCAAAGTTGGAGGGTAGTCTACGAGCAGTACTTC	CASSQSWRVVYEQYF
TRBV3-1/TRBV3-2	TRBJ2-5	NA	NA	TGTGCCAGCAGCCAAGCCATTTCGACTAGGGAAAGATCCACCCAGTACTTC	CASSQAISTRERSTQYF
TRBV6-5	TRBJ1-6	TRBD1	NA	TGTGCCAGCAGGGGACAGGGTGTAGAGAATTCACCCCTCCACTTT	CASRGQGVENSPLHF
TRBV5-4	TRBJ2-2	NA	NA	TGTGCCAGCAGCTTGGGCAGGCAATTCACCGGGGAGCTGTTTTTT	CASSLGRQFTGELFF
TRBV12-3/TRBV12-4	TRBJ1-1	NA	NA	TGTGCCAGCAGCCAAGGGGTTGGAGCTTTCTTT	CASSQGVGAFF
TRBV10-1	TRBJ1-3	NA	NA	TGCGCCAGCAGTGTTTTCCCCGTGCCTCGGGACAACAGCTCTGGAAACACCATATATTTT	CASSVFPVPRDNSSGNTIYF
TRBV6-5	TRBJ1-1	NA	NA	TGTGCCAGCACTCCCCGGAACACTGAAGCTTTCTTT	CASTPRNTEAFF
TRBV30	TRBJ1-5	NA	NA	TGTGCCTGGAGCCGTCCCGGGCAGGGTGGAAGCAATCAGCCCCAGCATTTT	CAWSRPGQGGSNQPQHF
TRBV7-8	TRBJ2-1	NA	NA	TGTGCGAGTGGGAGGCGGACGGATGAGCAGTTCTTC	CASGRRTDEQFF
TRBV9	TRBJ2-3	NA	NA	TGTGCCAGCGGCCGCGCGAGGAGCACAGATACGCAGTATTTT	CASGRARSTDTQYF
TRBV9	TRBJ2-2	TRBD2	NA	TGTGCCAGCAGCCCCGTTTTAGCGGGAGCCACCGGGGAGCTGTTTTTT	CASSPVLAGATGELFF
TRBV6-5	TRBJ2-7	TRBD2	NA	TGTGCCAGCAGAACTAGCGGGAGGGCCTTCGAGCAGTACTTC	CASRTSGRAFEQYF
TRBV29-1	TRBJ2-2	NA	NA	TGCAGCGTTCAACCCAGCGCCGGGGAGCTGTTTTTT	CSVQPSAGELFF
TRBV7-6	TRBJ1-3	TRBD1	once	TGTGCCAGCAGCTCGCCTAGACAGGGCAACACCATATATTTT	CASSSPRQGNTIYF
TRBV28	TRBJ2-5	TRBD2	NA	TGTGCCAGCAGACTAGCGGGGGGGCTTTTGGAGGAGACCCAGTACTTC	CASRLAGGLLEETQYF
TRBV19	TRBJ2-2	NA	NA	TGTGCCAGTAACAACGGGGGGCGAGGGACCGGGGAGCTGTTTTTT	CASNNGGRGTGELFF
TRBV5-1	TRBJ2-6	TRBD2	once	TGCGCCAGCAGCTTTAGCGGGTCTGGGGCCAACGTCCTGACTTTC	CASSFSGSGANVLTF
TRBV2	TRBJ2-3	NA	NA	TGTGCCAGCAGAACGACCCGACCGCGGAGCACAGATACGCAGTATTTT	CASRTTRPRSTDTQYF
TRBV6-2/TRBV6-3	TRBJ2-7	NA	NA	TGTGCCAGCAGTAACAAAGGGGGTACCTACGAGCAGTACTTC	CASSNKGGTYEQYF
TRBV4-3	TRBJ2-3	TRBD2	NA	TGCGCCAGCAGCCAAGATCCCCCCGGGGGGACGCAGTATTTT	CASSQDPPGGTQYF
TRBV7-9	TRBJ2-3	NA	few	TGTGCCAGCAGCTTAGGGGGGCAGGGCACAGATACGCAGTATTTT	CASSLGGQGTDTQYF
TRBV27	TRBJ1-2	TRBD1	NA	TGTGCCAGCAGCCAAGGGACAGCCTATGGCTACACCTTC	CASSQGTAYGYTF
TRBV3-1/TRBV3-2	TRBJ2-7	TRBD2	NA	TGTGCCAGCAGCCAACAGCCGGGACTAGCGGTCTACGAGCAGTACTTC	CASSQQPGLAVYEQYF
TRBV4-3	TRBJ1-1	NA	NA	TGCGCCAGCAGCCAAGAGGGGAGTGAAGCTTTCTTT	CASSQEGSEAFF
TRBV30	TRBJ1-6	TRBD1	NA	TGTGCCTTAGGGACAGGGGGCAATTCACCCCTCCACTTT	CALGTGGNSPLHF